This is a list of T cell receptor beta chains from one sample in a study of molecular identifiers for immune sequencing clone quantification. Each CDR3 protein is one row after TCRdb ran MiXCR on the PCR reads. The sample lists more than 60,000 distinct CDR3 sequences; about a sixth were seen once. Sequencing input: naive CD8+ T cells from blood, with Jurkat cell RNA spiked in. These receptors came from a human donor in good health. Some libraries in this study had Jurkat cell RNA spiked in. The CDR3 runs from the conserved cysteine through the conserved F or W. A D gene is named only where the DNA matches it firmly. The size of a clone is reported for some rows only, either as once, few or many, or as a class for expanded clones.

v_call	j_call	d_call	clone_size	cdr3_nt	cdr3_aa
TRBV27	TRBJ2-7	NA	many	TGTGCCAGCAGTTTATCGTCCGGGAGCCGAGGGTTCTACGAGCAGTACTTC	CASSLSSGSRGFYEQYF
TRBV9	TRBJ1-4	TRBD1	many	TGTGCCAGCAGCCCCGGACAGGGGAATGAAAAACTGTTTTTT	CASSPGQGNEKLFF
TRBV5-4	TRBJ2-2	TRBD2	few	TGTGCCAGTTCGGGACTAGCGAGGGGCGGGGAGCTGTTTTTT	CASSGLARGGELFF
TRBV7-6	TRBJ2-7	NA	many	TGTGCCAGCAGCTTAGGCTTAGCTGACTACGAGCAGTACTTC	CASSLGLADYEQYF
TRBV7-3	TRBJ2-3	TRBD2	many	TGTGCCAGCAGCTTGGGACTAGCGGGAGGATCCACAGATACGCAGTATTTT	CASSLGLAGGSTDTQYF
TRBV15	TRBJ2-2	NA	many	TGTGCCACCAGCAGAGATCAGAGTTTCACCGGGGAGCTGTTTTTT	CATSRDQSFTGELFF
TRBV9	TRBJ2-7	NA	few	TGTGCCAGCAGCGCCGGGACTTACGAGCAGTACTTC	CASSAGTYEQYF
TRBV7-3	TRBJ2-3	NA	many	TGTGCCAGCAGCTCCGGGGCTGGTGTGGGGACAGATACGCAGTATTTT	CASSSGAGVGTDTQYF
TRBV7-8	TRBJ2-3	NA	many	TGTGCCAGCAGCTCCCGGGACCCCGACGCAGATACGCAGTATTTT	CASSSRDPDADTQYF
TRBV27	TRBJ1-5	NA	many	TGTGCCAGCGGCCGTGGGGGCAGCCCTTATCAGCCCCAGCATTTT	CASGRGGSPYQPQHF
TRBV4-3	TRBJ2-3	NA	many	TGCGCCAGCAGCCCCAACGCTGGATCAGATACGCAGTATTTT	CASSPNAGSDTQYF
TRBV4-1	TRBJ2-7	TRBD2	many	TGCGCCAGCAGCCTTGTTAGCGGGAGCTCCTACGAGCAGTACTTC	CASSLVSGSSYEQYF
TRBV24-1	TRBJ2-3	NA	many	TGTGCCACCAGTGATTCCAGGGGTGATACGCAGTATTTT	CATSDSRGDTQYF
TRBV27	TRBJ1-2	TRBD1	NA	TGTGCCAGCAGTACGGGACAGGGGGCCCTGTTCTGTGGCTACACCTTC	CASSTGQGALFCGYTF
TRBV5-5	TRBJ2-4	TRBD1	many	TGTGCCAGCAGCTCGGGACAGACCGAGTACTTC	CASSSGQTEYF
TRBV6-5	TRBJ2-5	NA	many	TGTGCCAGCAGTTTTGGACAGATCCAAGAGACCCAGTACTTC	CASSFGQIQETQYF
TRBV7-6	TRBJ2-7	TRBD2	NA	TGTGCCAGCAGCTTAGTGGTAGCGGGAGATCGCCAGTACTTC	CASSLVVAGDRQYF
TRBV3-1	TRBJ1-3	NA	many	TGTGCCAGCAGATGGACCGGCGGCACCATATATTTT	CASRWTGGTIYF
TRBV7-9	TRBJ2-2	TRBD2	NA	TGTGCCAGCAGCCAAATCCGCGGGAGTTCTGGGGAGCTGTTTTTT	CASSQIRGSSGELFF
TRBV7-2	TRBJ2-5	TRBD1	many	TGTGCCAGCAGCTTATTCGGGACAGTATCCTACCCCACCCAAGAGACCCAGTACTTC	CASSLFGTVSYPTQETQYF
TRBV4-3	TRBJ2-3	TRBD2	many	TGCGCCAGCAGCCAAGGGGGGACTAGCGGGAGGGTCTTCGCAGATACGCAGTATTTT	CASSQGGTSGRVFADTQYF
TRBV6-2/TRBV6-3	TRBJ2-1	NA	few	TGTGCCAGCAGTCATGGGCCGAGCTCCTACAATGAGCAGTTCTTC	CASSHGPSSYNEQFF
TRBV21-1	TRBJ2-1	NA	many	TGTGCCAGCAGCGTTAACAGGGGGCCGCGGACCGGGAGGAGGAACAATGAGCAGTTCTTC	CASSVNRGPRTGRRNNEQFF
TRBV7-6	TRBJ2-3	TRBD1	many	TGTGCCAGCAGCCAGGGGACAGCACGGAGCACAGATACGCAGTATTTT	CASSQGTARSTDTQYF